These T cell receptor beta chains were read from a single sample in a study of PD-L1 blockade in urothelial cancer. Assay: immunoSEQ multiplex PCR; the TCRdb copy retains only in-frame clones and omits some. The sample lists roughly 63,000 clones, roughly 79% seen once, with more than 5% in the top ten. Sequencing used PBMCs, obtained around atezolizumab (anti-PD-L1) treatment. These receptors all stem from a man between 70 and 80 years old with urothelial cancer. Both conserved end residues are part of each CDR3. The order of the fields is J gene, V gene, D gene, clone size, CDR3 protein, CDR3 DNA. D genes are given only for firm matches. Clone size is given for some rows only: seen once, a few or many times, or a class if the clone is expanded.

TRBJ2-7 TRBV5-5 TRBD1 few CASSLGDRGFEQYF TGTGCCAGCAGCTTGGGGGACAGGGGCTTCGAGCAGTACTTC
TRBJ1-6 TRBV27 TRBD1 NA CASSLMWPGQGNSPLHF TGTGCCAGCAGTTTAATGTGGCCGGGACAGGGAAATTCACCCCTCCACTTT
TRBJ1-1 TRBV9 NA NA CASSLLSGGGGEAFF TGTGCCAGCAGCCTTTTAAGCGGGGGGGGCGGGGAAGCTTTCTTT
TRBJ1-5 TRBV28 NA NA CASILDTISNQPQHF TGTGCCAGCATCCTGGACACTATTAGCAATCAGCCCCAGCATTTT
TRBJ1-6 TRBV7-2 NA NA CASSLRTSSQGPLHF TGTGCCAGCAGCCTCAGGACGTCTTCCCAGGGGCCCCTCCACTTT
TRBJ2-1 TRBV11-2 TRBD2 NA CASRSSGGAGNEQFF TGTGCCAGCAGAAGTAGCGGGGGGGCCGGGAATGAGCAGTTCTTC
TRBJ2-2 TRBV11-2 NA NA CASSLEPGQELFF TGTGCCAGCAGCCTAGAACCGGGTCAGGAGCTGTTTTTT
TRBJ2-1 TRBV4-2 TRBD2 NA CASSQGLAGGIIFF TGTGCCAGCAGCCAAGGCTTGGCGGGAGGGATCATTTTCTTC
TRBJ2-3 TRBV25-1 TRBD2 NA CASSERAGTRSYF TGTGCCAGCAGTGAGAGGGCCGGGACTAGATCGTATTTT
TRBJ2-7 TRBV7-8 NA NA CASSLGGASNEQYF TGTGCCAGCAGCTTAGGTGGGGCTTCTAACGAGCAGTACTTC
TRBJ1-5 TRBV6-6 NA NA CASSSTGLGQPQHF TGTGCCAGCAGTTCAACAGGCTTGGGTCAGCCCCAGCATTTT
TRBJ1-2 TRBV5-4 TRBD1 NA CASTQDRGPSGYTF TGTGCCAGCACCCAGGACAGGGGGCCGTCTGGCTACACCTTC
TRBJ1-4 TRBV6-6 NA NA CASSRDSNNEKLFF TGTGCCAGCAGCCGCGACAGTAATAATGAAAAACTGTTTTTT
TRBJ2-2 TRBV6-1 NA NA CASSFLTGELFF TGTGCCAGCAGTTTTTTAACCGGGGAGCTGTTTTTT
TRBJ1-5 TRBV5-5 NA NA CASSLQAGGQPQHF TGTGCCAGCAGCTTGCAAGCCGGGGGTCAGCCCCAGCATTTT
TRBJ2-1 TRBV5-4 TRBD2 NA CASSFLAGAEQFF TGTGCCAGCAGCTTCCTAGCGGGAGCTGAGCAGTTCTTC
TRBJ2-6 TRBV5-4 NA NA CASEARGAGANVLTF TGTGCCAGCGAGGCCAGGGGGGCCGGGGCCAACGTCCTGACTTTC
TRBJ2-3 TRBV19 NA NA CASSITSDTQYF TGTGCCAGTAGTATCACTTCCGATACGCAGTATTTT
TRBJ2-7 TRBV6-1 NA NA CASSVDGAVGYEQYF TGTGCCAGCAGTGTTGACGGAGCTGTAGGTTACGAGCAGTACTTC
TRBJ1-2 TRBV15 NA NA CATSTRGGDGYTF TGTGCCACCAGCACTCGAGGAGGGGATGGCTACACCTTC
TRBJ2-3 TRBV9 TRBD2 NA CASSVASGRADTQYF TGTGCCAGCAGCGTAGCTAGCGGACGAGCAGATACGCAGTATTTT
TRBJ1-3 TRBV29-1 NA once CSVQGGSGNTIYF TGCAGCGTTCAAGGAGGGTCTGGAAACACCATATATTTT
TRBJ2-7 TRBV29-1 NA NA CSVGEAYEQYF TGCAGCGTTGGGGAGGCCTACGAGCAGTACTTC
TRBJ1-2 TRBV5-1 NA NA CASSLAGGWEDGYTF TGCGCCAGCAGCTTGGCGGGGGGTTGGGAGGATGGCTACACCTTC
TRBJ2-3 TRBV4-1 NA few CASSPRDSGRTDTQYF TGCGCCAGCAGCCCCCGGGACTCGGGACGCACAGATACGCAGTATTTT
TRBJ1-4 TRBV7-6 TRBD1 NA CASRAGTGSEKLFF TGTGCCAGCAGGGCCGGGACAGGGTCTGAAAAACTGTTTTTT
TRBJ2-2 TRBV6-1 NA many CASSEVGDTGELFF TGTGCCAGCAGTGAAGTCGGAGACACCGGGGAGCTGTTTTTT
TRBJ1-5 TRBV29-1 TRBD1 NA CSVLDSTGTGDQPQHF TGCAGCGTTCTTGATTCGACGGGGACAGGGGATCAGCCCCAGCATTTT
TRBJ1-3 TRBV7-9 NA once CASSLQAGSGNTIYF TGTGCCAGCAGCTTACAGGCAGGGTCTGGAAACACCATATATTTT
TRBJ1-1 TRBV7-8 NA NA CASSSYRVGNTEAFF TGTGCCAGCAGCAGCTACAGGGTGGGGAACACTGAAGCTTTCTTT
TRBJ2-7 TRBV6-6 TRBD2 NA CASTPAGEYEQYF TGTGCCAGCACCCCAGCGGGGGAGTACGAGCAGTACTTC
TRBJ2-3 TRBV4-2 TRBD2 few CASSQAQLAGSLPTQYF TGTGCCAGCAGCCAGGCACAACTAGCGGGATCCCTCCCGACGCAGTATTTT
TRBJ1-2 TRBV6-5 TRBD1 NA CASSPILTGGGGYTF TGTGCCAGCAGTCCGATTTTGACAGGGGGGGGTGGCTACACCTTC
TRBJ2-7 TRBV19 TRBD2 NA CASSIAPAGGLSSYEQYF TGTGCCAGTAGTATAGCCCCAGCGGGGGGCCTAAGCTCCTACGAGCAGTACTTC
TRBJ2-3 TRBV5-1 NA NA CASSPVAGVSTDTQYF TGCGCCAGCAGCCCCGTAGCAGGGGTAAGCACAGATACGCAGTATTTT
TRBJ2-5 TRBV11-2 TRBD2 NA CASSLSGGGETQYF TGTGCCAGCAGCTTGAGCGGGGGAGGGGAGACCCAGTACTTC
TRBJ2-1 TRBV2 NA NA CASRPLAYNEQFF TGTGCCAGCAGACCCCTAGCTTACAATGAGCAGTTCTTC
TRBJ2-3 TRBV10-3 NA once CAITSSATSTDTQYF TGTGCCATCACCTCTAGCGCGACTAGCACAGATACGCAGTATTTT
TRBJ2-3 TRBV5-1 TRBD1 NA CASSLTGVVTDTQYF TGCGCCAGCAGCTTAACAGGGGTAGTAACAGATACGCAGTATTTT
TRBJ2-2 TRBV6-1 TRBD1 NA CASSDPLTGALFF TGTGCCAGCAGTGATCCCTTGACAGGGGCGCTGTTTTTT
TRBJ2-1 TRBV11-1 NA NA CASSLAGAYEQFF TGTGCCAGCAGCTTAGCGGGGGCCTATGAGCAGTTCTTC
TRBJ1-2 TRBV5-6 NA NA CASSPYRHSGGYTF TGTGCCAGCAGTCCCTACAGGCACTCCGGGGGCTACACCTTC